The 9 T cell receptor beta chains below were found in one sample sequenced in a study of OX40 agonist ivuxolimab in advanced cancers. Clones were sequenced by immunoSEQ multiplex PCR, and TCRdb holds only the in-frame ones, with some missing. The repertoire includes around 60,000 clones, approximately 84% of them detected once, and roughly 1.9% sits in the top ten. This material consisted of CD4+ or CD8+ T cells sorted from blood, taken in a trial of the OX40 agonist ivuxolimab. These receptors all come from an adult with an advanced solid tumor such as melanoma, head and neck, liver or kidney cancer.

The chain recombines TRBV5-1 with TRBJ2-3, with 8 bases that match TRBD1. The J segment lost 5 bases and the V segment lost 3 bases, leaving 5 bases of the junction unmatched. The germline gives CDR1 SGHRS, CDR2 YFSETQ. The CDR3 has 14 residues. CDR3 sequence: CASSSRQGIDTQYF. CDR3 bases: TGCGCCAGCAGCTCCCGACAGGGGATAGATACGCAGTATTTT.

The chain couples TRBV28 to TRBJ2-7, with TRBD1 identical over 9 bases. The V gene's germline CDR1 is MDHEN and CDR2 SYDVKM. The trim removed 5 bases at V and 5 bases at J, leaving 16 bases unmatched. The CDR3 covers 17 residues. The CDR3 protein is CASSEQGASGINHEQYF. The CDR3 DNA reads TGTGCCAGCAGTGAACAGGGGGCCAGCGGGATAAACCACGAGCAGTACTTC.

For the CDR3, the DNA is TGCGCCAGCAGCATCCAAGAGGGCGATACGCAGTATTTT. The encoded protein is CASSIQEGDTQYF. The genes are TRBV5-1 and TRBJ2-3; D perhaps matches TRBD2 (5 bases). This CDR3 contains 13 residues. Trimming took 4 bases from V and 6 from J, leaving 12 bases between them. Germline CDR1 and CDR2: SGHRS and YFSETQ.

The chain uses TRBV7-2 and TRBJ2-5; 7 bases are a match to TRBD2. The junction had 9 bases not matched to a gene; V was cut back by 7 bases and J by 7 bases. The CDR3 is 13 amino acids. Germline values: CDR1 SGHTA, CDR2 FQGNSA. Written as DNA, the CDR3 is TGTGCCAGCATGGGGGGGGTCCCCGGGACCCAGTACTTC. It encodes CASMGGVPGTQYF.

The rearrangement uses TRBV27 and TRBJ2-7; 7 nucleotides align to TRBD1. The trim removed 5 bases at V and 2 bases at J, leaving 9 bases unmatched. Germline CDR1 is MNHEY and CDR2 is SMNVEV (reference sequence). CDR3 length: 15 amino acids. In DNA form, the CDR3 reads TGTGCCAGCAGTGCCCCGGGACAGACGGCCTACGAGCAGTACTTC. This gives the protein CASSAPGQTAYEQYF.

This clone was counted once. V usage is TRBV5-6 and J usage is TRBJ1-1, with D hard to call. The V gene's germline CDR1 is SGHDT and CDR2 YYEEEE. The CDR3 length is 14 residues. V shed 1 base and J shed 4 bases, with 11 bases lying between them. CDR3 residues: CASSLYGQATEAFF. CDR3 DNA: TGTGCCAGCAGCTTGTATGGGCAAGCCACTGAAGCTTTCTTT.

This clone was detected a few times. The V and J genes are TRBV2 and TRBJ1-1; D not certain. Deletions cut 5 bases from V and 0 bases from J, with 19 bases between. The CDR3 totals 17 residues. Germline assignment: CDR1 SNHLY and CDR2 FYNNEI. The CDR3 region is CASSSTEWPSLNTEAFF. CDR3 in DNA: TGTGCCAGCAGTTCCACTGAATGGCCCAGCTTGAACACTGAAGCTTTCTTT.

CDR3 region: CASSSTGLAGVNEQFF. In DNA form, the CDR3 reads TGTGCCAGCAGCTCCACTGGACTAGCGGGAGTCAATGAGCAGTTCTTC. V and J are TRBV11-2 and TRBJ2-1, with 13 bases identical to TRBD2. V was pared by 4 bases and J by 6 bases, with 6 bases of the junction left unmatched. The CDR3 contains 16 residues. Germline CDR1 SGHAT, CDR2 FQNNGV.

The CDR3 DNA follows: TGTGCCAGCAGCTTGTTCGGGACAGGGACTGAAAAACTGTTTTTT. Its translation is CASSLFGTGTEKLFF. The chain is built from TRBV5-5 and TRBJ1-4, with 9 bases lining up with TRBD1. After removal of 1 base from V and 7 bases from J, the junction contained 5 bases not matched to a gene. CDR1 and CDR2 from the germline V gene are SGHKS and YYEKEE (reference sequence). CDR3 length equals 15 residues.